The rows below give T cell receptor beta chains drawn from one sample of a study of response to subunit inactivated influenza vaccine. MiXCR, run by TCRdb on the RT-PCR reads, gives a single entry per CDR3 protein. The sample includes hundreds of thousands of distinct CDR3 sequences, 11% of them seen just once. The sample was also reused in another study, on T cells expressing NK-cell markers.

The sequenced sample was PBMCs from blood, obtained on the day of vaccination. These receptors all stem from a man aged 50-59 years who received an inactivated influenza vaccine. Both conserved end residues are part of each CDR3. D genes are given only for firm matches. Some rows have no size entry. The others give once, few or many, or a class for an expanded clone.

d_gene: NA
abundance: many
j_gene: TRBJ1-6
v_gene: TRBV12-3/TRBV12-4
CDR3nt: TGTGCCAGCAGCTTGGGGAGCTCCTATAATTCACCCCTCCACTTT
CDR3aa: CASSLGSSYNSPLHF

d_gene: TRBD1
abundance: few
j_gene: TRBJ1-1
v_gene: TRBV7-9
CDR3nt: TGTGCCAGCAGCTTAGGCAGGGGGCAAATCATGAACACTGAAGCTTTCTTT
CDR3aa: CASSLGRGQIMNTEAFF

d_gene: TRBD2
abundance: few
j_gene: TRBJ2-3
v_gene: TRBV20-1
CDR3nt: TGCAGTGCTAGAGATCACCTAGCGGGAGTCACAGATACGCAGTATTTT
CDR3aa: CSARDHLAGVTDTQYF

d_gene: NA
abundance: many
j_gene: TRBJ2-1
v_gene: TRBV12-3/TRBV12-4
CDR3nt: TGTGCCAGCAGTTTTGCCGGGGTGGGTAATGAGCAGTTCTTC
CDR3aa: CASSFAGVGNEQFF

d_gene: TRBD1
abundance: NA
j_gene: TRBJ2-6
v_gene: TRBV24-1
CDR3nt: TGTGCCACCAGTGATTTGCCAAAGACAGGGGGCGCGAACTCTGGGGCCAACGTCCTGACTTTC
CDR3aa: CATSDLPKTGGANSGANVLTF

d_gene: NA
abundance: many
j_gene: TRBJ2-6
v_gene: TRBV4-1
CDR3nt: TGCGCCAGCAGCCAAGATTCTGGGGCCAACGTCCTGACTTTC
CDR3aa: CASSQDSGANVLTF

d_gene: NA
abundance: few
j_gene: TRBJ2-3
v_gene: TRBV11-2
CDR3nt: TGTGCCAGCAGCCTCACACTAGAGGTGGGGCAGTATTTT
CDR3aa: CASSLTLEVGQYF

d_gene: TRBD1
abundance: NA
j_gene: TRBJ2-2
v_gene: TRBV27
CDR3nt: TGTGCCAGCAGTTTCGGGACAGGGGGCATCGGGGAGCTGTTTTTT
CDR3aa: CASSFGTGGIGELFF

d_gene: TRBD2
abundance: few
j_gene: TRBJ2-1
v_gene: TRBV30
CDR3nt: TGTGCCTGGAACCTAGCGGGAGGGCCTCTCAATGAGCAGTTCTTC
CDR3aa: CAWNLAGGPLNEQFF

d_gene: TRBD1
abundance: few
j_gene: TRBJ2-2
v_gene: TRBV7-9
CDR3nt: TGTGCCAGCAGCCCTAGACAGGGGGCTTCCACCGGGGAGCTGTTTTTT
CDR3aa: CASSPRQGASTGELFF

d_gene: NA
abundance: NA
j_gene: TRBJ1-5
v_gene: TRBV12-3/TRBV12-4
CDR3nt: TGTGCCAGCAGTTTTGGTTGGGTGTCCCAGCCCCAGCATTTT
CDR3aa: CASSFGWVSQPQHF

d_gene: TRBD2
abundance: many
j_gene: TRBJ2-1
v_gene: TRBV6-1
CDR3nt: TGTGCCAGCAGCCCCCGCCCCCGCCTACTAGCGGGATACAATGAGCAGTTCTTC
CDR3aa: CASSPRPRLLAGYNEQFF

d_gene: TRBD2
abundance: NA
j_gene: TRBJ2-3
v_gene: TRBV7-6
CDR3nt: TGTGCCAGCAGCTTAGGGGGACTAGTGGATACGCAGTATTTT
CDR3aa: CASSLGGLVDTQYF

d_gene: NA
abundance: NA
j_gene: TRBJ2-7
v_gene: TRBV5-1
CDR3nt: TGCGCCAGCAGCTTAACTACAATGGATGGGAACGAGCAGTACTTC
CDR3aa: CASSLTTMDGNEQYF

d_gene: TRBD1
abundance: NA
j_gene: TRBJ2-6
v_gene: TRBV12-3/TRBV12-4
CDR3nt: TGTGCCAGCAGTTTCCAGGGGGCGGGCTCTGGGGCCAACGTCCTGACTTTC
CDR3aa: CASSFQGAGSGANVLTF

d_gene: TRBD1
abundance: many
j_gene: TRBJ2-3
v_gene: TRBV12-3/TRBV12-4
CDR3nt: TGTGCCAGCAGCTTAGGATGGGGACAGGGGATCTCAGATACGCAGTATTTT
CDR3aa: CASSLGWGQGISDTQYF

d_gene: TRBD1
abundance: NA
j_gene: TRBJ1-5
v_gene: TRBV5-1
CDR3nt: TGCGCCAGCAGCTCGGGACAGGTCGGTTCGCCCCAGCATTTT
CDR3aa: CASSSGQVGSPQHF

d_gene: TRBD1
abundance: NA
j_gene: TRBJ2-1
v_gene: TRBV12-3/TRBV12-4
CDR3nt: TGTGCCAGCAGTTTTAGGGACAGATACAATGAGCAGTTCTTC
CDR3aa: CASSFRDRYNEQFF

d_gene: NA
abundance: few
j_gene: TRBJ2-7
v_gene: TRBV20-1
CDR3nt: TGCAGTGCTAGACCTCCGGGCCTTCAAGCCCACGAGCAGTACTTC
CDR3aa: CSARPPGLQAHEQYF

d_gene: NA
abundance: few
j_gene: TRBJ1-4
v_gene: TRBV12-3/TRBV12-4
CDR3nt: TGTGCCAGCAGTCGGGACATAGCTAATGAAAAACTGTTTTTT
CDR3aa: CASSRDIANEKLFF

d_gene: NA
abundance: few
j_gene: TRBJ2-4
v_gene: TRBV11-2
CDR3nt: TGTGCCAGCAGCTTAGTGGGCAGACGAATAGCCAAAAACATTCAGTACTTC
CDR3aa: CASSLVGRRIAKNIQYF

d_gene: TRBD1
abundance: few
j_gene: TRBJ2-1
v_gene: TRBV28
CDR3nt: TGTGCCAGCAGTTTGTTCTGGGGACAGGTGGACTACAATGAGCAGTTCTTC
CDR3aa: CASSLFWGQVDYNEQFF

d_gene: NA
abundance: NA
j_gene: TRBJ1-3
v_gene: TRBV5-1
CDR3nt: TGCGCCAGCAGCTTGGAATCCCCCGGAAACACCATATATTTT
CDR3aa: CASSLESPGNTIYF

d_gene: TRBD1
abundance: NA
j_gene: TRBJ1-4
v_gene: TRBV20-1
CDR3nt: TGCAGTGCTAGACCCGGGACAGGGGTTGAAAAACTGTTTTTT
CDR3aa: CSARPGTGVEKLFF

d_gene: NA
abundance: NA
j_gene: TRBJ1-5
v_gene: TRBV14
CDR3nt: TGTGCCAGCAGCCAGGACAGCCCTTCCAGCAGAGATCAGCCCCAGCATTTT
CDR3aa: CASSQDSPSSRDQPQHF

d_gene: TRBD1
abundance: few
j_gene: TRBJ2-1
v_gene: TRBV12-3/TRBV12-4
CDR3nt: TGTGCCAGCTTTCGGGGACAGACCTACAATGAGCAGTTCTTC
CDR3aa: CASFRGQTYNEQFF

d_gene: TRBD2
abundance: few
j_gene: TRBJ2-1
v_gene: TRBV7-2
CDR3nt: TGTGCCAGCAGCTCCCAGCGGGCGGGGGGGAGTTACAATGAGCAGTTCTTC
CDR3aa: CASSSQRAGGSYNEQFF

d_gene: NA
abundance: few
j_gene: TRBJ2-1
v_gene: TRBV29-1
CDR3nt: TGCAGCGCCACCCGGAGGGGCAGCTCAAACAATGAGCAGTTCTTC
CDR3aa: CSATRRGSSNNEQFF